These 20 T cell receptor beta chains came from one sample sequenced in a study of blood T cells in healthy people across ages. For the second PCR, which ran for roughly 7 to 11 cycles, a sample-barcoded 5' primer and a J-beta primer mix were used. TCRdb itself ran the 5' RACE reads through MiXCR, one entry per CDR3 protein. This sample has 550,000 to 650,000 distinct CDR3 sequences, with about 28% found just once. These data also featured in a second study, about T cells of mothers and their children.

Sequencing was carried out using blood. These receptors all stem from a boy aged 2 to 10 in good health.

This sequence joins TRBV9 and TRBJ2-1; D is uncertain. Trimming removed 0 bases at V and 6 bases at J, with 7 bases between. Germline CDR1 reads SGDLS; CDR2 reads YYNGEE. This CDR3 has 13 residues. DNA for the CDR3: TGTGCCAGCAGCGTAGGGCCTAGCAATGAGCAGTTCTTC. Protein sequence: CASSVGPSNEQFF.

Notes on this clonotype: The junction does not match germline at one end; this may be a read error. The genes are TRBV20-1 and TRBJ2-3; 7 positions match TRBD1. The CDR3 sequence is 13 residues long. The germline V gene encodes CDR1 DFQATT and CDR2 SNEGSKA (reference sequence). In nucleotides, the CDR3 is TGCAGTGCCCGACAAGGGGGCACAGCTACGCAGTATTTT. It yields the protein CSARQGGTATQYF.

The V and J genes are TRBV7-2 and TRBJ2-3; 10 nucleotides align to TRBD1. The CDR3 has 17 residues. Germline CDR1 reads SGHTA; CDR2 reads FQGNSA. V lost 5 bases and J lost 0; bases outside the gene matches: 8. The CDR3: CASSPTRGQGSTDTQYF. The CDR3 nucleotides read TGTGCCAGCAGCCCTACTAGGGGACAGGGGAGCACAGATACGCAGTATTTT.

The chain employs TRBV29-1 and TRBJ2-5; 10 bases match TRBD1. J gave up 3 bases and V 5 bases, and 3 bases lay outside the gene matches. The CDR3 runs to 13 residues. Germline lookup yields CDR1 SQVTM and CDR2 ANQGSEA. CDR3 loop: CSVLGQGKETQYF. DNA of the CDR3: TGCAGCGTTTTGGGACAGGGGAAAGAGACCCAGTACTTC.

J is TRBJ2-5 and V is TRBV10-3; D is undetermined. Gene TRBJ2-1 matches the end of the DNA better, so the J call may be wrong. This CDR3 is 14 amino acids long. Germline V gene data show CDR1 as ENHRY and CDR2 as SYGVKD. CDR3 in amino acids: CAIKYGGVYNEQFF. The CDR3 bases are TGTGCCATCAAATACGGTGGGGTCTACAATGAGCAGTTCTTC.

V is TRBV9 and J is TRBJ2-5; D is uncertain. Trimming cost V 3 bases and J 5 bases, with 17 bases left between them. The CDR3 spans 15 residues. Germline-derived CDR1 and CDR2 are SGDLS and YYNGEE. The DNA for the CDR3 is TGTGCCAGCAGCGCGGGTGGCTATGCAAGTGAGACCCAGTACTTC. Residues: CASSAGGYASETQYF.

The chain has TRBV2 and TRBJ2-2; 9 bases agree with TRBD1. This CDR3 is 16 amino acids long. The trim removed 0 bases at V and 5 bases at J, leaving 4 bases unmatched. Germline CDR1 is SNHLY and CDR2 is FYNNEI. In DNA form, the CDR3 reads TGTGCCAGCAGTGAAGCGGACAGGGGTAGGACCGGGGAGCTGTTTTTT. It translates to CASSEADRGRTGELFF.

With regard to this clonotype: At one end the junction does not follow the germline gene, possibly because of a read error. This sequence joins TRBV12-3 or TRBV12-4 and TRBJ2-5, with D possibly TRBD2 on 5 matching bases. The CDR3 has 15 amino acids. As DNA, the CDR3 is TGTGCCAGCAGTCCGCCGGGCCGGAGCGGAGAGACCCGGTACTTC. Encoded protein: CASSPPGRSGETRYF.

The chain carries TRBV25-1 and TRBJ2-5, with 8 positions matching TRBD1. The DNA matches TRBJ2-7 better at its end, which makes the J call doubtful. The germline V gene has CDR1 MGHDK and CDR2 SYGVNS. The CDR3 covers 14 residues. CDR3 sequence reads: CASTRGTGNYEQYF. The CDR3 DNA is TGTGCCAGCACCCGCGGGACAGGCAACTACGAGCAGTACTTC.

This clonotype has only a few counts. V is TRBV2 and J is TRBJ2-1, with D unclear. There are 16 residues in the CDR3. Germline loops: CDR1 SNHLY, CDR2 FYNNEI. The germline V and J ends were trimmed by 7 bases and 0 bases, with 16 bases remaining between them. CDR3 nucleotides: TGTGCCAGCAATGGTGGTTGGGCAGGCTCCTACAATGAGCAGTTCTTC. This sequence encodes CASNGGWAGSYNEQFF.

In its sample, this clonotype was seen a few times. The chain employs TRBV5-1 and TRBJ2-1; D may be TRBD2 (5 bases). The V gene lost 2 bases and the J gene lost 7 bases, with 13 bases spanning the gap. Germline V gene data show CDR1 as SGHRS and CDR2 as YFSETQ. This CDR3 spans 14 amino acids. The CDR3 DNA follows: TGCGCCAGCAGCTTACCGGGAAACGGGAATGAGCAGTTCTTC. This gives the protein CASSLPGNGNEQFF. Full variable domain (remainder filled in from reference TRBV5-1 and TRBJ2-1): KAGVTQTPRYLIKTRGQQVTLSCSPISGHRSVSWYQQTPGQGLQFLFEYFSETQRNKGNFPGRFSGRQFSNSRSEMNVSTLELGDSALYLCASSLPGNGNEQFFGPGTRLTVL.

This clonotype was detected only a few times. This rearrangement joins TRBV29-1 to TRBJ2-4; the match to TRBD1 covers 7 bases. J lost 6 bases, V lost 3 bases, and 11 bases had no gene match. CDR3 length equals 15 residues. Per germline, CDR1 SQVTM and CDR2 ANQGSEA. CDR3 in DNA: TGCAGCGTTGAGGGGCCGGGACAGCCGGTAAACATTCAGTACTTC. This translates into CSVEGPGQPVNIQYF. Complete variable domain (other parts from reference TRBV29-1 and TRBJ2-4): SAVISQKPSRDICQRGTSLTIQCQVDSQVTMMFWYRQQPGQSLTLIATANQGSEATYESGFVIDKFPISRPNLTFSTLTVSNMSPEDSSIYLCSVEGPGQPVNIQYFGAGTRLSVL.

For this clonotype: Germline and junction disagree at one end, which may indicate a read error. V is TRBV4-2 and J is TRBJ2-7; 12 positions match TRBD2. Looked up from germline, CDR1 is LGHNA and CDR2 is YNFKEQ. The CDR3 covers 16 residues. CDR3 nucleotides: TGTGCCTGCAGCCACACATCTAGCGGGGGGGCCTTCGAGCAGTACTTC. It specifies CACSHTSSGGAFEQYF.

The rearrangement joins TRBV6-2 or TRBV6-3 to TRBJ1-5; D uncertain. The CDR3 has 15 amino acids. Per the germline V gene, CDR1 is MNHEY and CDR2 is SVGEGT. Between the trimmed V and J ends, which lost 5 bases and 6 bases, there was a span of 17 bases. CDR3 in amino acids: CASSHLRELFQPQHF. The CDR3 nucleotides are TGTGCCAGCAGTCACTTGAGAGAGTTATTTCAGCCCCAGCATTTT.

The chain recombines TRBV9 with TRBJ2-3; D gene uncertain. The V gene lost 0 bases and the J gene lost 0 bases, with 8 bases spanning the gap. The CDR3 sequence is 15 residues long. Germline lookup yields CDR1 SGDLS and CDR2 YYNGEE. CDR3 sequence (DNA): TGTGCCAGCAGCGTAGTCGATTCTAGCACAGATACGCAGTATTTT. This codes for CASSVVDSSTDTQYF.

This clonotype was counted a single time. The chain has TRBV7-9 and TRBJ2-3, with 11 bases lining up with TRBD2. V lost 5 bases, J lost 4 bases, and 8 bases stayed unmatched. The germline CDR1 and CDR2 sequences are SEHNR and FQNEAQ (reference sequence). CDR3 size: 16 residues. CDR3 protein: CASSIGLAGLADTQYF. CDR3 DNA sequence: TGTGCCAGCAGCATAGGACTAGCGGGCTTGGCAGATACGCAGTATTTT.

This chain joins TRBV29-1 and TRBJ1-4; 7 bases align to TRBD1. V was clipped by 6 bases and J by 8 bases; unmatched bases: 12. Germline V CDR1 and CDR2: SQVTM, ANQGSEA. The CDR3 length is 14 residues. DNA for the CDR3: TGCAGCGTCGGCTTTAGGACAGGAAACGAAAAACTGTTTTTT. Amino acids: CSVGFRTGNEKLFF. The full variable domain, completed using reference TRBV29-1 and TRBJ1-4, is SAVISQKPSRDICQRGTSLTIQCQVDSQVTMMFWYRQQPGQSLTLIATANQGSEATYESGFVIDKFPISRPNLTFSTLTVSNMSPEDSSIYLCSVGFRTGNEKLFFGSGTQLSVL.

The chain joins TRBV10-2 to TRBJ1-4, with TRBD1 as a possible D gene (6 bases). V gave up 4 bases and J gave up 5 bases, with 11 bases separating them. This CDR3 spans 14 amino acids. Germline assignment: CDR1 WSHSY and CDR2 SAAADI. The CDR3 reads CASSGGRGNEKLFF. The CDR3 DNA sequence: TGCGCCAGCAGTGGGGGGCGCGGGAATGAAAAACTGTTTTTT.

The CDR3 loop reads CASSLNRGMREKLFF. Written as DNA, the CDR3 is TGTGCCAGCAGCTTGAACAGGGGGATGCGCGAAAAACTGTTTTTT. This chain joins TRBV7-8 and TRBJ1-4, with 8 nucleotides matching TRBD1. The germline gives CDR1 SGHVS, CDR2 FQNEAQ. V was clipped by 3 bases and J by 8 bases; unmatched bases: 8. This CDR3 contains 15 residues.

This clonotype was seen more than once but under ten times. V usage is TRBV29-1 and J usage is TRBJ2-5, with unresolved D. The germline CDR1 and CDR2 sequences are SQVTM and ANQGSEA. V was clipped by 6 bases and J by 1 base, with 9 bases between them. The CDR3 is 12 residues long. This CDR3 is CSVLSSQETQYF. The CDR3 coding sequence is TGCAGCGTCCTATCTTCCCAAGAGACCCAGTACTTC.